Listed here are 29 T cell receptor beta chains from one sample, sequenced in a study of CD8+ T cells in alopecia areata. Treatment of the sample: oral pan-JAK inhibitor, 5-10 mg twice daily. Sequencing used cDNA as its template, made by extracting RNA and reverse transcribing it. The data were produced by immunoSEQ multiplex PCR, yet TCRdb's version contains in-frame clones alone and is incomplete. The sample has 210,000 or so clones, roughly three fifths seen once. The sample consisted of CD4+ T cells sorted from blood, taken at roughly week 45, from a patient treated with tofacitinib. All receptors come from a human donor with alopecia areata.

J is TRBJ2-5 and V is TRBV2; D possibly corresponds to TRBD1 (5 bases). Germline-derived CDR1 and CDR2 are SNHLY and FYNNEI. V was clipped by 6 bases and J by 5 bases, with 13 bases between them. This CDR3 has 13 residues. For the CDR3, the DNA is TGTGCCAGCAGCTCTGACAGTCAGGAGACCCAGTACTTC. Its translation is CASSSDSQETQYF.

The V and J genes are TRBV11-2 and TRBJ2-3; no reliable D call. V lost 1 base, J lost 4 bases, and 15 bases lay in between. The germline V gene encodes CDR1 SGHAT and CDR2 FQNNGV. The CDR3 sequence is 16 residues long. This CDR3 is CASSLGFLSKADTQYF. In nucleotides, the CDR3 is TGTGCCAGCAGCTTAGGGTTTCTAAGCAAGGCAGATACGCAGTATTTT.

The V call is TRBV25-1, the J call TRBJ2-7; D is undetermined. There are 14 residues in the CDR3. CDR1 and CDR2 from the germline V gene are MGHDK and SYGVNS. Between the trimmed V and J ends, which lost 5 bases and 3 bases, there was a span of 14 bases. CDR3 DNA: TGTGCCAGCAGTCCAAGGGCCCATCTCTACGAGCAGTACTTC. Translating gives CASSPRAHLYEQYF.

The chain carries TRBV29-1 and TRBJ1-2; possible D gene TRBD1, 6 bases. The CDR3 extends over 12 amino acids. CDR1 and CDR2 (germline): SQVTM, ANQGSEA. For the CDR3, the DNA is TGCAGTTCAGGACAGACTAACTATGGCTACACCTTC. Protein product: CSSGQTNYGYTF.

CDR3 in DNA: TGTGCCAGCAGGACCCCTGACGACCTCTATGGCTACACCTTC. Translation gives CASRTPDDLYGYTF. This chain links TRBV9 with TRBJ1-2, with D unresolved. From germline, CDR1 is SGDLS and CDR2 YYNGEE. The CDR3 sequence is 14 residues long. Trimming took 5 bases from V and 4 from J, leaving 15 bases between them.

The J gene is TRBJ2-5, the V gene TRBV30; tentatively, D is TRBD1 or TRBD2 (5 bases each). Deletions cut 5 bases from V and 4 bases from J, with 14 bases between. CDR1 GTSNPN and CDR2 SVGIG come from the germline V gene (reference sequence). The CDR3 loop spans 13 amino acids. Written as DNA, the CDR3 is TGTGCCTGGGACCCGGGGCGCGGAGAGACCCAGTACTTC. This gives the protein CAWDPGRGETQYF.

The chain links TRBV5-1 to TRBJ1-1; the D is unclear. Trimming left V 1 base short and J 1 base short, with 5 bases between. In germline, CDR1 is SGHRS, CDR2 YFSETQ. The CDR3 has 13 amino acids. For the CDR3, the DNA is TGCGCCAGCAGCTTGAAGACGAACACTGAAGCTTTCTTT. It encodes CASSLKTNTEAFF.

This CDR3 is CASGRGGPGNTIYF. The DNA of the CDR3 is TGTGCCAGCGGTCGGGGCGGTCCAGGAAACACCATATATTTT. The V gene is TRBV27, the J gene TRBJ1-3; D perhaps matches TRBD1 (5 bases). The CDR3 loop spans 14 amino acids. The V and J ends lost 8 bases and 4 bases respectively, with 15 bases between them. Germline V gives CDR1 MNHEY, CDR2 SMNVEV (reference sequence).

This CDR3 reads CSVGQVGNYEQYF. The CDR3 DNA is TGCAGCGTTGGACAGGTTGGGAACTACGAGCAGTACTTC. The rearrangement joins TRBV29-1 to TRBJ2-7; D is possibly TRBD1 (6 bases). CDR3 size: 13 residues. Germline CDR1 SQVTM, CDR2 ANQGSEA. V lost 4 bases and J 3 bases, leaving 13 bases between the germline ends.

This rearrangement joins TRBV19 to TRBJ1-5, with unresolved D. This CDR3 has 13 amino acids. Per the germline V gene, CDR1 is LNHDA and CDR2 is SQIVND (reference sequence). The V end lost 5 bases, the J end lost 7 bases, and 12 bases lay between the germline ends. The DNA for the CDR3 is TGTGCCAGTAGTTATTCCGTTGAACAGCCCCAGCATTTT. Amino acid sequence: CASSYSVEQPQHF.

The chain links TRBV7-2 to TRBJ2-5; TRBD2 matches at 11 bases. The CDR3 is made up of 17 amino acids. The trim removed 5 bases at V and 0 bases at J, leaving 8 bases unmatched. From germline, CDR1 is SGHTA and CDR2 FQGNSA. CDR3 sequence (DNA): TGTGCCAGCAGCCTTAGCTCTAGCGGGGGGAACCAAGAGACCCAGTACTTC. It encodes CASSLSSSGGNQETQYF.

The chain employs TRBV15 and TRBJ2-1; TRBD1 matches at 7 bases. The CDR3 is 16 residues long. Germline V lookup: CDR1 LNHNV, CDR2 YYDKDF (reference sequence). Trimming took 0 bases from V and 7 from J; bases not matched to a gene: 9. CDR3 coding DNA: TGTGCCACCAGCAGAGAACCGGGACAGTTTCAAAATGAGCAGTTCTTC. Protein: CATSREPGQFQNEQFF.

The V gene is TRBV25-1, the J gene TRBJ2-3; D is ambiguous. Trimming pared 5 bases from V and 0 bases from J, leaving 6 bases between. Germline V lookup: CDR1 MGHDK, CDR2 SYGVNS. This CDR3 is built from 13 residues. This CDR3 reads CASSLTSTDTQYF. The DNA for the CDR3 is TGTGCCAGCAGTTTGACAAGCACAGATACGCAGTATTTT.

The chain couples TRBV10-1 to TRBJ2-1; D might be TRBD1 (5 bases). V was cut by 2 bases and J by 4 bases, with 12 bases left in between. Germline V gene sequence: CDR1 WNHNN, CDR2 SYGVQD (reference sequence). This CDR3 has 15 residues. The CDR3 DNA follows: TGCGCCAGCAGTGAGAGCAGGACACCTTACAATGAGCAGTTCTTC. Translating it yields CASSESRTPYNEQFF.

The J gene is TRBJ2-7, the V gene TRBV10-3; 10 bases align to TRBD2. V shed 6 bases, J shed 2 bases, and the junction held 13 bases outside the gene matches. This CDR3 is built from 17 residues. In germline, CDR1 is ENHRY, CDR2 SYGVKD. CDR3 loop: CAIRHPAASGGTYEQYF. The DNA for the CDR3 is TGTGCCATCAGGCACCCAGCGGCTAGCGGGGGCACCTACGAGCAGTACTTC.

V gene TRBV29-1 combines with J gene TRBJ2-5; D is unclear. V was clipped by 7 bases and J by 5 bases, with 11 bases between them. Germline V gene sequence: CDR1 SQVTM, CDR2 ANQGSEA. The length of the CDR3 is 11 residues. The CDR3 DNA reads TGCAGCGCTACACCCACTGAGACCCAGTACTTC. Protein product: CSATPTETQYF.

CDR3 coding DNA: TGTGCCAGCAGCCAAGGGACTAGCGGGGGGGAGCAGTACTTC. It codes for CASSQGTSGGEQYF. The chain employs TRBV7-2 and TRBJ2-7; 15 nucleotides line up with TRBD2. The germline CDR1 and CDR2 sequences are SGHTA and FQGNSA. V was clipped by 5 bases and J by 7 bases; unmatched bases: 3. The CDR3 is 14 amino acids.

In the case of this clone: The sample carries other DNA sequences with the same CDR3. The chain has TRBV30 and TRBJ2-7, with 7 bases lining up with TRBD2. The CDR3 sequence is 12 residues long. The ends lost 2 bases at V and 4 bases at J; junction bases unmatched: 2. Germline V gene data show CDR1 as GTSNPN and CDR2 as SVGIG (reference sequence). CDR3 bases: TGTGCCTGGAGTTCGGGGGGTTACGAGCAGTACTTC. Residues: CAWSSGGYEQYF.

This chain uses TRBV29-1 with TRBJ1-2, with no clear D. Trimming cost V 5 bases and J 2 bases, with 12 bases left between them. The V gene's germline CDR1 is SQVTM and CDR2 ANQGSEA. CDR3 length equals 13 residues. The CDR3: CSVLELGNYGYTF. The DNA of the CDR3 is TGCAGCGTTCTCGAACTAGGGAACTATGGCTACACCTTC.

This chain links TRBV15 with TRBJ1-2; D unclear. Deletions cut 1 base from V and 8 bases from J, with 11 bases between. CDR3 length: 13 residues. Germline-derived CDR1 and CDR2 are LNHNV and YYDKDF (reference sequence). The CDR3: CATSRVVFEGYTF. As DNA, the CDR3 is TGTGCCACCAGCAGAGTCGTCTTCGAAGGCTACACCTTC.

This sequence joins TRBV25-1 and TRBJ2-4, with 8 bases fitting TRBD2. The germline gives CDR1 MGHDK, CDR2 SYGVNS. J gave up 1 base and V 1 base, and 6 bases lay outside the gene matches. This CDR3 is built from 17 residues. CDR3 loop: CASSEFTGGTAKNIQYF. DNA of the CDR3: TGTGCCAGCAGTGAATTCACGGGGGGGACGGCCAAAAACATTCAGTACTTC.

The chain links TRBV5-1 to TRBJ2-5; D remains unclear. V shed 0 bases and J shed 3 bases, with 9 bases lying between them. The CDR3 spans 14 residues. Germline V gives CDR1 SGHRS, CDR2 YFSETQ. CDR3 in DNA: TGCGCCAGCAGCTTGGGGCCTCAGGAAGAGACCCAGTACTTC. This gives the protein CASSLGPQEETQYF.

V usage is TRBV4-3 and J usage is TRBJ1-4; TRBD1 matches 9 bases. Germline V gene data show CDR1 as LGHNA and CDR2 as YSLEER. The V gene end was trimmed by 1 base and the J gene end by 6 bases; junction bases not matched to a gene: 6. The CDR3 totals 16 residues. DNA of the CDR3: TGCGCCAGCAGCCAAGGGAACCGACAGGGGGATGAAAAACTGTTTTTT. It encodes CASSQGNRQGDEKLFF.

The chain's CDR3 is CASSQFHEQYF. In DNA form, the CDR3 reads TGTGCCAGCAGCCAATTCCACGAGCAGTACTTC. The chain recombines TRBV14 with TRBJ2-7; D not resolved. The CDR3 extends over 11 amino acids. Trimming cost V 2 bases and J 5 bases, with 4 bases left between them. CDR1 SGHDN and CDR2 FVKESK come from the germline V gene.

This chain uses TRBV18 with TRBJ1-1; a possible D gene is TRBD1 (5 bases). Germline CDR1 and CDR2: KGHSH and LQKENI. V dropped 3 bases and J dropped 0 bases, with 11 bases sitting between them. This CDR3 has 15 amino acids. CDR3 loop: CASSPAGGMNTEAFF. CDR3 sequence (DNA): TGTGCCAGCTCACCGGCCGGGGGGATGAACACTGAAGCTTTCTTT.

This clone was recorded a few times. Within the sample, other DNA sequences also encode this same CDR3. CDR3 region: CASSQGTQETQYF. The CDR3 bases are TGCGCCAGCAGCCAAGGGACGCAAGAGACCCAGTACTTC. V usage is TRBV4-3 and J usage is TRBJ2-5, with unresolved D. Germline CDR1 reads LGHNA; CDR2 reads YSLEER. This CDR3 spans 13 amino acids. V gave up 1 base and J gave up 2 bases, with 5 bases separating them.

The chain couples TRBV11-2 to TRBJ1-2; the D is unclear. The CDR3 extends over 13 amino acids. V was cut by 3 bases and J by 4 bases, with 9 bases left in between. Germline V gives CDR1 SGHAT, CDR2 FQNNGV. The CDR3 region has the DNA TGTGCCAGCAGCTTGGGTCAGAGCTATGGCTACACCTTC. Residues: CASSLGQSYGYTF.

The CDR3, as DNA: TGTGCCAGCAGCCTCGGGACAGGCCTCTCCTACGAGCAGTACTTC. Translating gives CASSLGTGLSYEQYF. The chain joins TRBV5-6 to TRBJ2-7; 8 bases agree with TRBD1. This CDR3 region has 15 residues. Germline CDR1 is SGHDT and CDR2 is YYEEEE. The J segment lost 0 bases and the V segment lost 4 bases, leaving 6 bases of the junction unmatched.

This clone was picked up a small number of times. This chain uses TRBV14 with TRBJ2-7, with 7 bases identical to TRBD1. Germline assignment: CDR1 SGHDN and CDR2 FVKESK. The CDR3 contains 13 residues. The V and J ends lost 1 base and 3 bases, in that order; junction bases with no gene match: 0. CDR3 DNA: TGTGCCAGCAGCCAAGGGACAGGCTACGAGCAGTACTTC. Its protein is CASSQGTGYEQYF.